This TCR beta chain emerged from a study of cytomegalovirus exposure and HLA in healthy donors. Looked up from germline, CDR1 is SQVTM and CDR2 is ANQGSEA. The CDR3 consists of 15 residues. Unmatched junction bases numbered 8, after V lost 6 bases and J lost 5 bases. In the PCR, 60 Vbeta and 13 Jbeta primers were used. Repertoires were generated with immunoSEQ multiplex PCR, while TCRdb's copy carries only in-frame clones and drops some. The table shows 200,000 to 250,000 clones, with around four fifths occurring only once. Sequences were obtained from PBMCs. This sequence was found in a male donor in good health and CMV-seronegative. The chain employs TRBV29-1 and TRBJ2-1; 12 positions agree with TRBD2. The CDR3 reads CSVAQLAGGNNEQFF. In DNA form, the CDR3 reads TGCAGCGTCGCCCAACTAGCGGGAGGAAACAATGAGCAGTTCTTC.